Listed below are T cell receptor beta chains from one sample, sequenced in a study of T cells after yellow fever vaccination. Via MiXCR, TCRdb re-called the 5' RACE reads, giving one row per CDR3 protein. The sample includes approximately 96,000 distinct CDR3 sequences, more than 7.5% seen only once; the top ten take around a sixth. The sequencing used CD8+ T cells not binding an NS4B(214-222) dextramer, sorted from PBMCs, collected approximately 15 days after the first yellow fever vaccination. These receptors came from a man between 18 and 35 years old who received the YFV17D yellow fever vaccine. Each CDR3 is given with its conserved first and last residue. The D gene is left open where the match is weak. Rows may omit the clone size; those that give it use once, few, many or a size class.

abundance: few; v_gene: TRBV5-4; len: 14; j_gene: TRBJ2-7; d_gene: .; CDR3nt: TGTGCCAGCAGCTTCTCAGCAGGGACCTACGAGCAGTACTTC; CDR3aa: CASSFSAGTYEQYF
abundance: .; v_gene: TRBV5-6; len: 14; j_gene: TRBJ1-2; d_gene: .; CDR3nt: TGTGCCAGCCTCAACCTGGAGAGGGTGGGTGGCTACACCTTC; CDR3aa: CASLNLERVGGYTF
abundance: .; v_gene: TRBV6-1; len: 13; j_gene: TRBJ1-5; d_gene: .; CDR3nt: TGTGCCAGCAGTCCCATGGGTGGCCAGCCCCAGCATTTT; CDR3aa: CASSPMGGQPQHF
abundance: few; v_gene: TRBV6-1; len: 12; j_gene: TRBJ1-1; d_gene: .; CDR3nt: TGTGCCAGCAGTGAATGGAACACTGAAGCTTTCTTT; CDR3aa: CASSEWNTEAFF
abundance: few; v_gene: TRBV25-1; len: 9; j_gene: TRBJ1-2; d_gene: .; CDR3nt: TGTGCCAGAATCGGCGGCTACACCTTC; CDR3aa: CARIGGYTF
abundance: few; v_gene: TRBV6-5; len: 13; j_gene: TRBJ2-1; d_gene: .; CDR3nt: TGTGCCAGCAGTCCCGGGACGTACAATGAGCAGTTCTTC; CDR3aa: CASSPGTYNEQFF
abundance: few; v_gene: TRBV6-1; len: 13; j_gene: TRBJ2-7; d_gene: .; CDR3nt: TGTGCCAGCAGCTTGGGACTTTTATACGAGCAGTACTTC; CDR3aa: CASSLGLLYEQYF
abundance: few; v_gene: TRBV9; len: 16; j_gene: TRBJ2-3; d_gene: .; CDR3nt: TGTGCCAGCAGCGCCGGGACTAAGGGGGTCACAGATACGCAGTATTTT; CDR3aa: CASSAGTKGVTDTQYF
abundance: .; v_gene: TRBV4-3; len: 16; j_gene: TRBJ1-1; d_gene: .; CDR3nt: TGCGCCAGCAGCCAAGATTTTCAGCTAAGAAATGGCGGAGCTTTCTTT; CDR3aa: CASSQDFQLRNGGAFF
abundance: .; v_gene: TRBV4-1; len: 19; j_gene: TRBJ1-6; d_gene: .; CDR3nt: TGCGCCAGCAGCCAAGATGGATCCAAGGCGGACTCCTATAATTCACCCCTCCACTTT; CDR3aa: CASSQDGSKADSYNSPLHF
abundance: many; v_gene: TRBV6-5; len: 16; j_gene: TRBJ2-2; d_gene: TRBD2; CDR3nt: TGTGCCAGCAGCCCCCTAGCGGGGGTTGGCACCGGGGAGCTGTTTTTT; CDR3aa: CASSPLAGVGTGELFF
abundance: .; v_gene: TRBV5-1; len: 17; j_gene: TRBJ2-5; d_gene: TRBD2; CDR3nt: TGCGCCAGCAGCTTGGGACTAGCGGGGTGGCCCCAAGAGACCCAGTACTTC; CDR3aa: CASSLGLAGWPQETQYF
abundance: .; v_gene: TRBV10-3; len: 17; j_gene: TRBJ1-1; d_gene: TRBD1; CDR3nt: TGTGCCACAACTCCGGGACAGCAAGCGTCATTGAACACTGAAGCTTTCTTT; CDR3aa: CATTPGQQASLNTEAFF
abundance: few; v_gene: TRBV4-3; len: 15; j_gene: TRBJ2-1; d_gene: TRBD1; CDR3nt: TGCGCCAGCAGCCCGGACAGGAAAACTTACAATGAGCAGTTCTTC; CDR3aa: CASSPDRKTYNEQFF
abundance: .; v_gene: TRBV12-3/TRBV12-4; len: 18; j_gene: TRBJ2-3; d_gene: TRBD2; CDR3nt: TGTGCCAGCAGTTTATATACTCGGGCGGGGGGGACCACAGATACGCAGTATTTT; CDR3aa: CASSLYTRAGGTTDTQYF
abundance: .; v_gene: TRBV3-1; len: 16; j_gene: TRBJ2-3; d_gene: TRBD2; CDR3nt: TGTGCCAGCAGCTTGCTCTCTAGCGGGGGACGAAATACGCAGTATTTT; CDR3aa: CASSLLSSGGRNTQYF
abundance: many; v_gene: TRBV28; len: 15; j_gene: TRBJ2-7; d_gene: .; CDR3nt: TGTGCCAGCAGTCAGGACGGAGACTTAAGAACGGCGCAGTACTTC; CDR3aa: CASSQDGDLRTAQYF
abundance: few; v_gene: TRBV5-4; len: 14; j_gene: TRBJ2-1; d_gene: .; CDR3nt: TGTGCCAGCACCGTGGAGGGCGGTTACAATGAGCAGTTCTTC; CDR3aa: CASTVEGGYNEQFF
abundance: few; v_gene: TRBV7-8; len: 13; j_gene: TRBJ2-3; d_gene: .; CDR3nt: TGTGCCAGCAGCCCAGGCTACACAGATACGCAGTATTTT; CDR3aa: CASSPGYTDTQYF
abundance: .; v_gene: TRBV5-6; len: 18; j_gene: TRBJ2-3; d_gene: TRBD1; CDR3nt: TGTGCCAGCAGCTTCCCCCCCAGAGACAGGGTTGAACATGATACGCAGTATTTT; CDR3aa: CASSFPPRDRVEHDTQYF
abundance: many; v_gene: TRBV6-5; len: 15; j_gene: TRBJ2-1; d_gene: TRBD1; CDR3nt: TGTGCCAGCAGTTATAGGGACAGGGGGCGGGCTGAGCAGTTCTTC; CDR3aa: CASSYRDRGRAEQFF
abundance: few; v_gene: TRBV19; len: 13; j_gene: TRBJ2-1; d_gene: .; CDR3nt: TGTGCCAGTAGTGAGATACTAAACAATGAGCAGTTCTTC; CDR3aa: CASSEILNNEQFF
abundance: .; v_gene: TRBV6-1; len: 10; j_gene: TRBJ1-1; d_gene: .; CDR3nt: TGTGCCAGCACCAGGACGGAAGCTTTCTTT; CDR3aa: CASTRTEAFF
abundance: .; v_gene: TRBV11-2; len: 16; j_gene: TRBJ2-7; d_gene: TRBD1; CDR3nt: TGTGCCAGCAGCTTAGGGGGGGGGACAGGGATCTACGAGCAGTACTTC; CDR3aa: CASSLGGGTGIYEQYF
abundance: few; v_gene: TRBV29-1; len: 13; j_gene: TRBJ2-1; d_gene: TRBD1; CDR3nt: TGCAGCGGCACAGGGGGCAATAGCAATGAGCAGTTCTTC; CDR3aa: CSGTGGNSNEQFF
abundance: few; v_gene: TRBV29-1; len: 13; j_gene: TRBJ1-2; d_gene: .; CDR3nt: TGCAGCGTGGATACGGGGGCTAACTATGGCTACACCTTC; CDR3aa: CSVDTGANYGYTF
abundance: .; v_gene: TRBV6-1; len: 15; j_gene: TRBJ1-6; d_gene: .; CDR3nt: TGTGCCAGCAGTGAAGGGTCAACAGGCGGGGCACCCCTCCACTTT; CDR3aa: CASSEGSTGGAPLHF
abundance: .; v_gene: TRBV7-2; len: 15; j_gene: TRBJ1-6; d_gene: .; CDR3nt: TGTGCCAGCAGCGACACAGGGTCCGCTAATTCACCCCTCCACTTT; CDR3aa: CASSDTGSANSPLHF
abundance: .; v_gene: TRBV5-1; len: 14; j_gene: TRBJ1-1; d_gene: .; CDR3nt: TGCGCCAGCAGCTTGTCTGGGGTGCGGACTGAAGCTTTCTTT; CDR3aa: CASSLSGVRTEAFF
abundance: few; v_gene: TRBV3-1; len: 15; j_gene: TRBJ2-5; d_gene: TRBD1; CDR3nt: TGTGCCAGCAGCCAGGGACAGGGCCTCCAAGAGACCCAGTACTTC; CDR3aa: CASSQGQGLQETQYF
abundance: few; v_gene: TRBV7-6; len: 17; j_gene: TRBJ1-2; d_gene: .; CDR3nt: TGTGCCAGCAGCTTAGCTGCGGCAGGGGACGCCCGGTCCCTCTACACCTTC; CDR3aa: CASSLAAAGDARSLYTF
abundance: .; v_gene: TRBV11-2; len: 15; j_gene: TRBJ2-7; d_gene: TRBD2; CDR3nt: TGTGCCAGCAGCTTAGCTTCTAGCGGGGGCTACGAGCAGTACTTC; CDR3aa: CASSLASSGGYEQYF
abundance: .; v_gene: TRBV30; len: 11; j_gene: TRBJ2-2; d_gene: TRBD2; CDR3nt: TGTGCCTGGGGGGGGGCCGGGGAGCTGTTTTTT; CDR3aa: CAWGGAGELFF
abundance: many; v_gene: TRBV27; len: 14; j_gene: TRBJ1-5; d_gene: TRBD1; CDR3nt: TGTGCCAGCAGTTTATCGGGACAGCATCAGCCCCAGCATTTT; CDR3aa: CASSLSGQHQPQHF
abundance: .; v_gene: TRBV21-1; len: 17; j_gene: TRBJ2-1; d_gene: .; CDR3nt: TGTGCCAGCAGATTCACTAGCGGGGGGGCCGTCGACAATGAGCAGTTCTTC; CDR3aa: CASRFTSGGAVDNEQFF
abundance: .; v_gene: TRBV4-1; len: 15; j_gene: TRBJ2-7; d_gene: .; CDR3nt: TGCGCCAGCAGCCAAGGGGCCGGGGTCTCCTACGAGCAGTACTTC; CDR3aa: CASSQGAGVSYEQYF
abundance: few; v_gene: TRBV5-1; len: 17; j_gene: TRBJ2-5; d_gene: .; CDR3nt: TGCGCCAGCAGCTTAACCGGCCTCCCGGGGCCCGGGGAGACCCAGTACTTC; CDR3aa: CASSLTGLPGPGETQYF
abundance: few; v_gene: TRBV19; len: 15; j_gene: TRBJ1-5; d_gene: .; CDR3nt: TGTGCCAGTGGCGACGGTTGGCAGGGTGAACAGCCCCAGCATTTT; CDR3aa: CASGDGWQGEQPQHF
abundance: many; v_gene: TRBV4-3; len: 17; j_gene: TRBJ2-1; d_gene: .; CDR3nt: TGCGCCAGCAGCCTAAGACCGCCGCGCCCGGTGATGGTTGAGCAGTTCTTC; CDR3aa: CASSLRPPRPVMVEQFF
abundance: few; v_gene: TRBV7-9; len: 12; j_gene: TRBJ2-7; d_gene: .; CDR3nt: TGTGCCAGCAGCGCCGACGACTACGAGCAGTACTTC; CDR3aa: CASSADDYEQYF
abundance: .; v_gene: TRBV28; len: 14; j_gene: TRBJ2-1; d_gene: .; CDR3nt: TGTGCCAGCGGCCCCGAGGGACTGCGCTATGAGCAGTTCTTC; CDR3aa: CASGPEGLRYEQFF
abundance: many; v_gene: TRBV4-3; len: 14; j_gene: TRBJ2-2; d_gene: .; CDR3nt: TGCGCCAGCAGCCAAGAAGCAGGAGGGCGGGAGCTGTTTTTT; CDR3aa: CASSQEAGGRELFF
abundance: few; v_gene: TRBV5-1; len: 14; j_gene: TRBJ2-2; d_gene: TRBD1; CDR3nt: TGCGCCAGCACACAGGGGGCGAACACCGGGGAGCTGTTTTTT; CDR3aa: CASTQGANTGELFF
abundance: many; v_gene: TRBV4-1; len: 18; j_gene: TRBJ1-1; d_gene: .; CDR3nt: TGCGCCAGCAGCCTTCGTGGGTCGGGGGCTGGGATTGGCGCTGAAGCTTTCTTT; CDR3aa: CASSLRGSGAGIGAEAFF
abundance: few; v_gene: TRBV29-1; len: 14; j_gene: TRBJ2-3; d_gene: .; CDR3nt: TGCAGCGTTGAAGATTCTGGGTTTTCAGATACGCAGTATTTT; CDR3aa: CSVEDSGFSDTQYF
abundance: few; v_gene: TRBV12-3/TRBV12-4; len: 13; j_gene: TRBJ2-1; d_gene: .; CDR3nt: TGTGCCAGCAGTCACGAGCGAGACACGGAGCAGTTCTTC; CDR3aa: CASSHERDTEQFF